Below are 20 T cell receptor beta chains sequenced from a single sample in a study of cytomegalovirus exposure and HLA in healthy donors. A multiplex PCR was run with 60 Vbeta primers and 13 Jbeta primers. Produced via immunoSEQ multiplex PCR; TCRdb's table is partial and in-frame only. Of under 150,000 clones in the sample, 82% were seen once. Sequencing was done on a sample of PBMCs. The source is a male donor in good health and CMV-seronegative.

This rearrangement joins TRBV19 to TRBJ2-3; 9 positions agree with TRBD2. CDR1 is LNHDA and CDR2 is SQIVND in the germline V gene (reference sequence). This CDR3 has 15 residues. V lost 2 bases and J lost 0; bases outside the gene matches: 0. The CDR3 DNA is TGTGCCAGTAGTATAACTAGCGGGAGCACAGATACGCAGTATTTT. Protein: CASSITSGSTDTQYF.

V is TRBV7-9 and J is TRBJ2-5; D may be TRBD1 (7 bases). This CDR3 is built from 14 residues. V lost 5 bases, J lost 5 bases, and 15 bases lay in between. Germline V lookup: CDR1 SEHNR, CDR2 FQNEAQ (reference sequence). In DNA form, the CDR3 reads TGTGCCAGCAGCCTCTCACAGGGGAGGGAGACCCAGTACTTC. This sequence encodes CASSLSQGRETQYF.

This clone has a handful of counts. The rearrangement joins TRBV13 to TRBJ2-7; D may be TRBD2 (6 bases). This CDR3 has 14 residues. The V and J ends lost 0 bases and 3 bases respectively, with 9 bases between them. The germline gives CDR1 PRHDT, CDR2 FYEKMQ (reference sequence). The CDR3 sequence is CASSLGRDFYEQYF. In DNA form, the CDR3 reads TGTGCCAGCAGCTTAGGGAGGGACTTCTACGAGCAGTACTTC.

The chain is built from TRBV6-5 and TRBJ2-7; the D is unclear. CDR3 length: 12 residues. Trimming stripped 6 bases from V and 3 bases from J, with 9 bases between. Germline CDR1 is MNHEY and CDR2 is SVGAGI. The CDR3 DNA is TGTGCCAGCAGCCGTAACATCTACGAGCAGTACTTC. It encodes CASSRNIYEQYF.

This chain links TRBV6-5 with TRBJ2-1; maybe TRBD2 (6 bases). This CDR3 has 16 residues. Germline values: CDR1 MNHEY, CDR2 SVGAGI. V dropped 4 bases and J dropped 4 bases, with 17 bases sitting between them. The CDR3 spells CASSFPGDHPYNEQFF. The CDR3 DNA reads as TGTGCCAGCAGTTTTCCGGGGGACCACCCATACAATGAGCAGTTCTTC.

V is TRBV6-5 and J is TRBJ2-7; D possibly corresponds to TRBD1 (5 bases). V was pared by 5 bases and J by 1 base, with 6 bases between. Germline CDR1 MNHEY, CDR2 SVGAGI. CDR3 length equals 12 residues. CDR3 sequence: CASSPGSYEQYF. The CDR3 nucleotides read TGTGCCAGCAGTCCAGGGTCCTACGAGCAGTACTTC.

A single count supports this clone. The gene calls are TRBV25-1 and TRBJ2-1; tentatively, D is TRBD1 (6 bases). The CDR3 has 15 residues. CDR1 and CDR2 (germline): MGHDK, SYGVNS. Between the trimmed V and J ends, which lost 3 bases and 6 bases, there was a span of 15 bases. CDR3 residues: CASSEQGSWGNEQFF. CDR3 nucleotides: TGTGCCAGCAGTGAGCAGGGGAGTTGGGGCAATGAGCAGTTCTTC.

The rearrangement joins TRBV27 to TRBJ2-2; TRBD1 aligns across 10 bases. CDR1 MNHEY and CDR2 SMNVEV come from the germline V gene (reference sequence). The CDR3 totals 14 residues. Trimming at V came to 4 bases and at J to 4 bases, leaving 0 bases not matched to a gene. The CDR3 sequence: CASSWTGGTGELFF. CDR3 bases: TGTGCCAGCAGTTGGACAGGGGGCACCGGGGAGCTGTTTTTT.

V gene TRBV7-6 combines with J gene TRBJ2-5; the D gene is possibly TRBD2 (6 bases). CDR1 and CDR2 from the germline V gene are SGHVS and FNYEAQ. The CDR3 runs 15 residues. Trimming removed 5 bases at V and 2 bases at J, with 15 bases between. CDR3 loop: CASSPPTGTQETQYF. The CDR3 DNA follows: TGTGCCAGCAGCCCACCCACCGGGACTCAAGAGACCCAGTACTTC.

The chain carries TRBV28 and TRBJ1-3; D is unresolved. The V end was cut by 11 bases, the J end by 2 bases, with 25 bases between. Germline loops: CDR1 MDHEN, CDR2 SYDVKM. CDR3 length: 17 amino acids. The CDR3 sequence is CASQGPAGIKAGNTIYF. The CDR3 region has the DNA TGTGCCTCCCAAGGTCCCGCCGGGATTAAGGCTGGAAACACCATATATTTT.

The chain links TRBV4-3 to TRBJ1-4, with 9 bases aligning to TRBD1. Germline V CDR1 and CDR2: LGHNA, YSLEER. Trimming cost V 0 bases and J 8 bases; bases outside gene matches: 7. CDR3 length: 16 residues. The CDR3 protein is CASSQDIGQGNEKLFF. As DNA, the CDR3 is TGCGCCAGCAGCCAAGATATTGGACAGGGGAACGAAAAACTGTTTTTT.

This clone appeared a few times. The genes are TRBV6-5 and TRBJ1-5, with a possible D match to TRBD1 (6 bases). The CDR3 has 15 amino acids. Germline CDR1 reads MNHEY; CDR2 reads SVGAGI. Deletions cut 6 bases from V and 3 bases from J, with 15 bases between. This CDR3 is CASRPLTGINQPQHF. CDR3 DNA sequence: TGTGCCAGCAGGCCCCTCACAGGGATCAATCAGCCCCAGCATTTT.

This sequence joins TRBV9 and TRBJ2-7; no clear D gene. V shed 4 bases and J shed 7 bases, with 15 bases lying between them. The V gene's germline CDR1 is SGDLS and CDR2 YYNGEE. The CDR3 has 13 residues. The CDR3 spells CASSLLGEGEQYF. The CDR3 coding sequence is TGTGCCAGCAGCCTCCTCGGAGAAGGAGAGCAGTACTTC.

This rearrangement joins TRBV7-8 to TRBJ2-3, with 7 bases that match TRBD2. Germline lookup yields CDR1 SGHVS and CDR2 FQNEAQ. The ends lost 5 bases at V and 5 bases at J; junction bases unmatched: 13. This CDR3 contains 16 residues. For the CDR3, the DNA is TGTGCCAGCAGCCTAAGGGCGGGAGTTTGGCAAGATACGCAGTATTTT. Amino acid sequence: CASSLRAGVWQDTQYF.

This clone appeared a single time. The genes are TRBV10-1 and TRBJ2-5; 7 bases fit TRBD1. CDR1 is WNHNN and CDR2 is SYGVQD in the germline V gene (reference sequence). V dropped 2 bases and J dropped 5; count of bases not matched to a gene: 5. The CDR3 spans 14 residues. The CDR3 sequence: CASSERQGRETQYF. The CDR3 nucleotides are TGCGCCAGCAGTGAGCGACAGGGAAGGGAGACCCAGTACTTC.

The rearrangement uses TRBV7-3 and TRBJ2-3; a possible D gene is TRBD2 (6 bases). The germline CDR1 and CDR2 sequences are SGHTA and FQGTGA. Trimming stripped 8 bases from V and 0 bases from J, with 12 bases between. The CDR3 runs to 14 residues. CDR3 protein: CASRAGPSTDTQYF. CDR3 DNA: TGTGCCAGCCGAGCGGGCCCCAGCACAGATACGCAGTATTTT.

The genes are TRBV7-9 and TRBJ2-4; D might be TRBD2 (6 bases). Trimming pared 3 bases from V and 0 bases from J, leaving 12 bases between. Germline V gives CDR1 SEHNR, CDR2 FQNEAQ (reference sequence). The CDR3 extends over 16 amino acids. This CDR3 reads CASSFSNSGAKNIQYF. For the CDR3, the DNA is TGTGCCAGCAGCTTCTCGAATAGCGGAGCCAAAAACATTCAGTACTTC.

This clone was picked up a small number of times. The chain uses TRBV27 and TRBJ2-5; no clear D. The germline gives CDR1 MNHEY, CDR2 SMNVEV (reference sequence). V gave up 8 bases and J gave up 0 bases, with 13 bases separating them. There are 14 residues in the CDR3. The chain's CDR3 is CASSRSAYQETQYF. DNA for the CDR3: TGTGCCAGCTCTCGTTCTGCGTACCAAGAGACCCAGTACTTC.

This sequence joins TRBV27 and TRBJ2-7; D possibly corresponds to TRBD2 (7 bases). The CDR3 is made up of 15 amino acids. CDR1 MNHEY and CDR2 SMNVEV come from the germline V gene (reference sequence). V was cut by 5 bases and J by 4 bases, with 18 bases left in between. The chain's CDR3 is CASSPAGGGGYEQYF. The CDR3 region has the DNA TGTGCCAGCAGTCCCGCCGGGGGCGGGGGATACGAGCAGTACTTC.

V is TRBV5-1 and J is TRBJ2-1; 7 bases line up with TRBD2. There are 16 residues in the CDR3. The ends lost 0 bases at V and 7 bases at J; junction bases unmatched: 10. Germline V gives CDR1 SGHRS, CDR2 YFSETQ. CDR3 protein: CASSLDYRRESNEQFF. CDR3 sequence (DNA): TGCGCCAGCAGCTTGGATTATAGGCGGGAGAGTAATGAGCAGTTCTTC.